These 23 T cell receptor beta chains were all obtained from the same sample, sequenced in a study of blood T cell repertoires in COVID-19. Only in-frame clones appear in the TCRdb table, and some are missing; sequencing was by immunoSEQ multiplex PCR. Of around 300,000 clones listed, approximately 86% are singletons. Sequenced: peripheral blood. These receptors were taken from a woman aged 25 to 39 who had recovered from COVID-19.

This clone was detected many times. V is TRBV15 and J is TRBJ2-3, with 7 bases identical to TRBD2. CDR1 and CDR2 from the germline V gene are LNHNV and YYDKDF (reference sequence). The CDR3 runs to 18 residues. V was pared by 0 bases and J by 4 bases, with 13 bases of the junction left unmatched. CDR3 in amino acids: CATSRDSPSGTNSDTQYF. The CDR3 DNA is TGTGCCACCAGCAGAGATTCCCCCAGCGGGACGAATTCAGATACGCAGTATTTT. The whole variable domain, filled in from reference TRBV15 and TRBJ2-3, reads DAMVIQNPRYQVTQFGKPVTLSCSQTLNHNVMYWYQQKSSQAPKLLFHYYDKDFNNEADTPDNFQSRRPNTSFCFLDIRSPGLGDTAMYLCATSRDSPSGTNSDTQYFGPGTRLTVL.

This clone was detected only a few times. This sequence joins TRBV6-5 and TRBJ2-7; TRBD1 agrees at 7 bases. The CDR3 contains 12 residues. After removal of 5 bases from V and 4 bases from J, the junction contained 2 bases not matched to a gene. CDR1 and CDR2 (germline): MNHEY, SVGAGI. As DNA, the CDR3 is TGTGCCAGCAGTATGACAGGGTACGAGCAGTACTTC. The encoded protein is CASSMTGYEQYF.

V usage is TRBV7-9 and J usage is TRBJ2-7; perhaps TRBD1 as D (5 bases). Germline assignment: CDR1 SEHNR and CDR2 FQNEAQ (reference sequence). The CDR3 has 14 amino acids. V was pared by 5 bases and J by 6 bases, with 17 bases between. In nucleotides, the CDR3 is TGTGCCAGCAGCCAGGGCAGTTTTCCCGGCGAGCAGTACTTC. Its protein is CASSQGSFPGEQYF.

The V and J genes are TRBV29-1 and TRBJ2-7; no reliable D call. V was pared by 4 bases and J by 2 bases, with 12 bases between. Germline V CDR1 and CDR2: SQVTM, ANQGSEA. This CDR3 has 13 amino acids. This chain's CDR3 is CSVVGRFTYEQYF. CDR3 nucleotide sequence: TGCAGCGTTGTGGGCAGGTTCACCTACGAGCAGTACTTC.

This clone was seen a single time. The chain joins TRBV7-9 to TRBJ2-1, with D tentatively TRBD1 (6 bases). The germline V gene has CDR1 SEHNR and CDR2 FQNEAQ (reference sequence). Trimming pared 5 bases from V and 4 bases from J, leaving 12 bases between. This CDR3 is 14 amino acids long. CDR3 bases: TGTGCCAGCAGCCCCCTGGACAGATACAATGAGCAGTTCTTC. Encoded protein: CASSPLDRYNEQFF.

The J gene is TRBJ2-1, the V gene TRBV24-1, with 10 bases lining up with TRBD1. Trimming took 4 bases from V and 8 from J; bases not matched to a gene: 16. The CDR3 has 18 amino acids. CDR1 and CDR2 (germline): KGHDR, SFDVKD. The CDR3 is CATSDSGTGAPEWDEQFF. CDR3 in DNA: TGTGCCACCAGTGACTCCGGGACAGGGGCCCCCGAATGGGATGAGCAGTTCTTC.

This clone has a single count. The chain is built from TRBV5-5 and TRBJ1-5; possible D gene TRBD1, 6 bases. CDR1 is SGHKS and CDR2 is YYEKEE in the germline V gene (reference sequence). The CDR3 contains 17 residues. Trimming cost V 4 bases and J 4 bases, with 21 bases left between them. The DNA of the CDR3 is TGTGCCAGCAGCACGGAACAGGGTGCGGTAAGAAATCAGCCCCAGCATTTT. This gives the protein CASSTEQGAVRNQPQHF.

This chain connects TRBV7-9 to TRBJ1-1, with D tentatively TRBD1 (6 bases). The CDR3 spans 18 residues. The germline V gene encodes CDR1 SEHNR and CDR2 FQNEAQ (reference sequence). Trimming took 7 bases from V and 3 from J, leaving 27 bases between them. CDR3 in DNA: TGTGCCAGCATCGTACTTGTGGGGCCACAGGGTGGACACACTGAAGCTTTCTTT. This sequence encodes CASIVLVGPQGGHTEAFF.

The chain couples TRBV5-1 to TRBJ2-2; tentatively, D is TRBD1 (6 bases). In germline, CDR1 is SGHRS, CDR2 YFSETQ. Trimming removed 1 base at V and 5 bases at J, with 15 bases between. The CDR3 spans 16 residues. The CDR3 nucleotides read TGCGCCAGCAGCTTGAAGGTGGGGGCCCGGACCGGGGAGCTGTTTTTT. It is translated as CASSLKVGARTGELFF.

The chain employs TRBV3-1 (or the pseudogene TRBV3-2) and TRBJ1-2, with D hard to call. Trimming removed 2 bases at V and 0 bases at J, with 4 bases between. In germline, CDR1 is LGHDT, CDR2 YNNKEL (reference sequence). The CDR3 has 13 amino acids. The DNA for the CDR3 is TGTGCCAGCAGCCAACCAGCTAACTATGGCTACACCTTC. This gives the protein CASSQPANYGYTF.

Turning to this clone: Within the sample, other DNA sequences also encode this same CDR3. The chain links TRBV11-2 to TRBJ1-1; D may be TRBD1 (6 bases). Germline-derived CDR1 and CDR2 are SGHAT and FQNNGV. The CDR3 length is 13 residues. V was cut by 5 bases and J by 4 bases, with 11 bases left in between. CDR3 sequence: CASSPRGRTEAFF. The CDR3 DNA sequence: TGTGCCAGCAGCCCCAGGGGTCGCACTGAAGCTTTCTTT.

The chain links TRBV27 to TRBJ2-7; TRBD1 agrees at 10 bases. V shed 5 bases and J 4 bases; nucleotides not matched to a gene: 2. Germline V CDR1 and CDR2: MNHEY, SMNVEV (reference sequence). This CDR3 is built from 13 residues. The CDR3 DNA is TGTGCCAGCAGTATGGGACAGGGGTACGAGCAGTACTTC. Residues: CASSMGQGYEQYF.

CDR3 residues: CASRTWDTSSSNQPQHF. CDR3 in DNA: TGTGCCAGTAGGACCTGGGACACCTCGTCGAGCAATCAGCCCCAGCATTTT. V is TRBV19 and J is TRBJ1-5, with a tentative D call TRBD1 (6 bases). The CDR3 contains 17 residues. From germline, CDR1 is LNHDA and CDR2 SQIVND (reference sequence). Between the trimmed V and J ends, which lost 6 bases and 1 base, there was a span of 19 bases.

The J gene is TRBJ2-7, the V gene TRBV27; TRBD2 matches 8 bases. The CDR3 is made up of 13 amino acids. After removal of 6 bases from V and 2 bases from J, the junction contained 3 bases not matched to a gene. Germline V gene sequence: CDR1 MNHEY, CDR2 SMNVEV (reference sequence). CDR3 in DNA: TGTGCCAGCAGACTAGCGGAGCCCTACGAGCAGTACTTC. It yields the protein CASRLAEPYEQYF.

This chain links TRBV6-5 with TRBJ1-3; no firm D call. The CDR3 runs 14 residues. Germline CDR1 is MNHEY and CDR2 is SVGAGI. V lost 7 bases, J lost 2 bases, and 12 bases lay in between. Here the CDR3 reads CASNPLFPGNTIYF. CDR3 DNA: TGTGCCAGCAATCCTCTATTCCCTGGAAACACCATATATTTT.

This clone was recorded only once. The chain links TRBV30 to TRBJ2-7; 9 positions match TRBD1. The J segment lost 5 bases and the V segment lost 3 bases, leaving 5 bases of the junction unmatched. The CDR3 runs 13 residues. Germline lookup yields CDR1 GTSNPN and CDR2 SVGIG (reference sequence). This CDR3 reads CAWSPGQGHEQYF. CDR3 nucleotides: TGTGCCTGGAGCCCGGGACAGGGCCACGAGCAGTACTTC.

The V call is TRBV28, the J call TRBJ2-3; D is perhaps TRBD1 (5 bases). Germline CDR1 reads MDHEN; CDR2 reads SYDVKM. The CDR3 runs to 15 residues. The ends were cut back, 7 bases at V and 0 bases at J, with 14 bases in the middle. The chain's CDR3 is CASIGATASTDTQYF. CDR3 DNA: TGTGCCAGCATAGGGGCGACAGCTAGCACAGATACGCAGTATTTT.

V gene TRBV6-2 or TRBV6-3 combines with J gene TRBJ2-1; possible D gene TRBD2, 6 bases. This CDR3 region has 14 residues. V lost 4 bases and J 2 bases, leaving 9 bases between the germline ends. The V gene's germline CDR1 is MNHEY and CDR2 SVGEGT. In DNA form, the CDR3 reads TGTGCCAGCAGTTCGGGGGAAACCTACAATGAGCAGTTCTTC. This translates into CASSSGETYNEQFF.

This clone was counted only a few times. The chain employs TRBV27 and TRBJ2-7, with TRBD1 identical over 7 bases. The CDR3 is 14 amino acids. Trimming took 3 bases from V and 4 from J; bases not matched to a gene: 6. Looked up from germline, CDR1 is MNHEY and CDR2 is SMNVEV (reference sequence). The CDR3 DNA reads as TGTGCCAGCAGTTTCCTTGGGACAGAGTACGAGCAGTACTTC. Protein product: CASSFLGTEYEQYF.

A word on this clone: The same CDR3 arises from other DNA sequences in this sample as well. The chain uses TRBV27 and TRBJ1-1, with D unresolved. Trimming removed 2 bases at V and 2 bases at J, with 6 bases between. Germline values: CDR1 MNHEY, CDR2 SMNVEV (reference sequence). This CDR3 region has 13 residues. CDR3 in amino acids: CASSLTANTEAFF. The CDR3 region has the DNA TGTGCCAGCAGTTTAACAGCCAACACTGAAGCTTTCTTT.

The chain carries TRBV18 and TRBJ2-1; D not certain. Germline loops: CDR1 KGHSH, CDR2 LQKENI. With 3 bases removed from V and 3 bases from J, the gap between germline ends came to 18 bases. The CDR3 runs 17 residues. Here the CDR3 DNA reads TGTGCCAGCTCACCCCCCCGGCGGCCGTCTTACTACAATGAGCAGTTCTTC. This gives the protein CASSPPRRPSYYNEQFF.

The chain links TRBV18 to TRBJ2-7, with 7 bases aligning to TRBD1. Germline CDR1 and CDR2: KGHSH and LQKENI. V dropped 6 bases and J dropped 7; count of bases not matched to a gene: 9. This CDR3 has 13 residues. The DNA for the CDR3 is TGTGCCAGCTCTCCGGGACAGTCCCAGGAGCAGTACTTC. It specifies CASSPGQSQEQYF.

The V and J genes are TRBV13 and TRBJ2-1; maybe TRBD1 (6 bases). Germline-derived CDR1 and CDR2 are PRHDT and FYEKMQ (reference sequence). CDR3 length equals 20 residues. V lost 2 bases and J 8 bases, leaving 31 bases between the germline ends. CDR3 nucleotides: TGTGCCAGCAGCTTACGCTCTCGGGTGGGCAGGGGATCAAATTGGGATGAGCAGTTCTTC. It encodes CASSLRSRVGRGSNWDEQFF.